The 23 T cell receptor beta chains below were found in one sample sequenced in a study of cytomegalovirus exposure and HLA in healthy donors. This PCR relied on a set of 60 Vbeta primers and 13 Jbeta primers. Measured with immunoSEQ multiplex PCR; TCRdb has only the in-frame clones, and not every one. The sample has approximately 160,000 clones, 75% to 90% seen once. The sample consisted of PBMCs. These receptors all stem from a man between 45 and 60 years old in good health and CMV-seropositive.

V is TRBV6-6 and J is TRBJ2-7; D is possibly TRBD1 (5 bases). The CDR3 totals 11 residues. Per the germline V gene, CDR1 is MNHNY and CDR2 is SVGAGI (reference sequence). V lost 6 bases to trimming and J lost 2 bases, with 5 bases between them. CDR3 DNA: TGTGCCAGCAGGACAGCCTACGAGCAGTACTTC. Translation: CASRTAYEQYF.

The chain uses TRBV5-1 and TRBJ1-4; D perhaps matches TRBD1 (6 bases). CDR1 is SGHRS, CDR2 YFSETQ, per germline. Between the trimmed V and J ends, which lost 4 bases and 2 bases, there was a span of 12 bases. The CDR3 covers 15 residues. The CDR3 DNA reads TGCGCCAGCAGCGCTGACAGGATTACTAATGAAAAACTGTTTTTT. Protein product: CASSADRITNEKLFF.

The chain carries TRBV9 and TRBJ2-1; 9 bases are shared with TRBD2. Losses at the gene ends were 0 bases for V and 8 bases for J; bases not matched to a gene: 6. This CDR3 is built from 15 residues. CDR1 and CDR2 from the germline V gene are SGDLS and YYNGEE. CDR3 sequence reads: CASSVELAGSYEQFF. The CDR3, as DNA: TGTGCCAGCAGCGTAGAACTAGCGGGCTCCTATGAGCAGTTCTTC.

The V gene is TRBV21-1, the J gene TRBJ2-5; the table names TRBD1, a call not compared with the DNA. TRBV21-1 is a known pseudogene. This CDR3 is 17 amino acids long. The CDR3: CASSRISGQGAWETQYF. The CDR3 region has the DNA TGTGCCAGCAGCCGCATTTCGGGACAGGGGGCATGGGAGACCCAGTACTTC.

CDR3 amino acids: CASSLFPPGEFRETQYF. The CDR3 nucleotides read TGTGCCAGCAGCTTATTCCCGCCGGGGGAGTTTAGAGAGACCCAGTACTTC. The rearrangement links TRBV7-6 to TRBJ2-5; a weak D match, TRBD2 (6 bases). This CDR3 has 17 amino acids. Germline V gene sequence: CDR1 SGHVS, CDR2 FNYEAQ. V was pared by 2 bases and J by 4 bases, with 20 bases between.

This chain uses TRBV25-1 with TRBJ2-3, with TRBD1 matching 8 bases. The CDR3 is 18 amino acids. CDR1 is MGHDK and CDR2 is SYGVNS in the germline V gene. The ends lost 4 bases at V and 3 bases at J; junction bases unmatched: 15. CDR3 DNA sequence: TGTGCCAGCAGTGGCTACCTTCAAAGGACAGGGTTTACAGATACGCAGTATTTT. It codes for CASSGYLQRTGFTDTQYF.

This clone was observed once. The CDR3: CASSGDNEQYF. CDR3 coding DNA: TGTGCCAGCAGCGGGGACAACGAGCAGTACTTC. The rearrangement uses TRBV5-6 and TRBJ2-7, with D possibly matching TRBD1 (6 bases). The CDR3 extends over 11 amino acids. Trimming left V 4 bases short and J 5 bases short, with 7 bases between. The germline gives CDR1 SGHDT, CDR2 YYEEEE. Full variable domain (outside the CDR3, taken from reference TRBV5-6 and TRBJ2-7): DAGVTQSPTHLIKTRGQQVTLRCSPKSGHDTVSWYQQALGQGPQFIFQYYEEEERQRGNFPDRFSGHQFPNYSSELNVNALLLGDSALYLCASSGDNEQYFGPGTRLTVT.

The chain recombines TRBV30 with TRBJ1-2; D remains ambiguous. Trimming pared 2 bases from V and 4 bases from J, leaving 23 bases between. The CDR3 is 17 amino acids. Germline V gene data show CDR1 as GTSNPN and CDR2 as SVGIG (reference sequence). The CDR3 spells CAWSRERVNHHGYGYTF. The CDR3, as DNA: TGTGCCTGGAGTCGGGAGAGGGTTAACCACCACGGCTATGGCTACACCTTC. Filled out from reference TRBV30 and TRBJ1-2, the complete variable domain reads SQTIHQWPATLVQPVGSPLSLECTVEGTSNPNLYWYRQAAGRGLQLLFYSVGIGQISSEVPQNLSASRPQDRQFILSSKKLLLSDSGFYLCAWSRERVNHHGYGYTFGSGTRLTVV.

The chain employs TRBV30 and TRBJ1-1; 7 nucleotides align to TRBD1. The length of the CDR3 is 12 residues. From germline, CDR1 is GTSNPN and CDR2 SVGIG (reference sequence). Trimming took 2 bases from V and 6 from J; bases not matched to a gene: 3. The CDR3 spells CAWSRGLSEAFF. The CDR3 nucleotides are TGTGCCTGGAGTAGGGGGCTCTCTGAAGCTTTCTTT.

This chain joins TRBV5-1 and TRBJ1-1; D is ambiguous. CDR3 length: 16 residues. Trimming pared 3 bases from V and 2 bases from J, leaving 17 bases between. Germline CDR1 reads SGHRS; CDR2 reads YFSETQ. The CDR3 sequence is CASSSRGGATNTEAFF. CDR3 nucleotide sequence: TGCGCCAGCAGCTCGCGTGGAGGAGCCACCAACACTGAAGCTTTCTTT.

The CDR3 bases are TGTGCCAGCTCACCACCTGGACAGGGGAGCACTGAAGCTTTCTTT. Its translation is CASSPPGQGSTEAFF. The J gene is TRBJ1-1, the V gene TRBV18, with 9 bases aligning to TRBD1. The trim removed 0 bases at V and 4 bases at J, leaving 3 bases unmatched. This CDR3 has 15 amino acids. CDR1 and CDR2 (germline): KGHSH, LQKENI.

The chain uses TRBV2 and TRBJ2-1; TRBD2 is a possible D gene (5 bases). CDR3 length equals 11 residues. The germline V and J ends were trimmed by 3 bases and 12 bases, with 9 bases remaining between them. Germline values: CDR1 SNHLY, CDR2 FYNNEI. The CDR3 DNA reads TGTGCCAGCAGTGAGGAGGCAGCGCAGTTCTTC. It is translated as CASSEEAAQFF.

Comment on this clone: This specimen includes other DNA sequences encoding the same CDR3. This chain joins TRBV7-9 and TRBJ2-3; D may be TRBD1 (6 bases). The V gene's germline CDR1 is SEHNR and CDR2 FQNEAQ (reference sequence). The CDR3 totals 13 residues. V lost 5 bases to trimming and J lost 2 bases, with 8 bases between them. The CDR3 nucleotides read TGTGCCAGCAGCAAGGGGGTCACAGATACGCAGTATTTT. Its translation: CASSKGVTDTQYF.

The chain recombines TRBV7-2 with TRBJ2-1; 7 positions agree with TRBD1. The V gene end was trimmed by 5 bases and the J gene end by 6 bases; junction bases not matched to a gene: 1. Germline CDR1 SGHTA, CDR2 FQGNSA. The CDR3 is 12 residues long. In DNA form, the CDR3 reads TGTGCCAGCAGCCCAGGGGGCAATGAGCAGTTCTTC. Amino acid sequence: CASSPGGNEQFF.

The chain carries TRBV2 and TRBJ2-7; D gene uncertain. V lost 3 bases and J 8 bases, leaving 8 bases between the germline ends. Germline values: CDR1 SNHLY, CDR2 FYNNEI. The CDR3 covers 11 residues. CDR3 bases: TGTGCCAGCAGTGAGGGTAGCAAGCAGTACTTC. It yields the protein CASSEGSKQYF.

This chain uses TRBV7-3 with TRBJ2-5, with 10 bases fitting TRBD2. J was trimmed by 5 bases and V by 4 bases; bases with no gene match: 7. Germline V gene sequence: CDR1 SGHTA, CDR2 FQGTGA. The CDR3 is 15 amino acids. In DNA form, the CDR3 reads TGTGCCAGCAGCTCCGGGACTAGCGCCCGGGAGACCCAGTACTTC. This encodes CASSSGTSARETQYF.

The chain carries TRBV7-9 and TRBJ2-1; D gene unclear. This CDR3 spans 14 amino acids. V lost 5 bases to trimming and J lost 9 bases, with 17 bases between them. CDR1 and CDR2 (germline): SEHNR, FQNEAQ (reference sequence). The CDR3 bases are TGTGCCAGCAGCGTAACCCAACTGAGGAGTGAGCAGTTCTTC. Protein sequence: CASSVTQLRSEQFF.

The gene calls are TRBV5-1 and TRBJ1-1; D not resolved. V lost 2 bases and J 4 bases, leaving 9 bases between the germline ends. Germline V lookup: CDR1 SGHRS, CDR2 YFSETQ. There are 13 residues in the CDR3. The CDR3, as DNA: TGCGCCAGCAGCTTAGCGGGTTTCACTGAAGCTTTCTTT. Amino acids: CASSLAGFTEAFF.

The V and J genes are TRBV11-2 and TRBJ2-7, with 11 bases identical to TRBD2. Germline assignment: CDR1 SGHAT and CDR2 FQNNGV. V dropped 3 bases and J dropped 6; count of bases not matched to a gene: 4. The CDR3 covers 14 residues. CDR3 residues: CASSFSGGAGEQYF. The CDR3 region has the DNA TGTGCCAGCAGCTTTAGCGGGGGGGCCGGCGAGCAGTACTTC.

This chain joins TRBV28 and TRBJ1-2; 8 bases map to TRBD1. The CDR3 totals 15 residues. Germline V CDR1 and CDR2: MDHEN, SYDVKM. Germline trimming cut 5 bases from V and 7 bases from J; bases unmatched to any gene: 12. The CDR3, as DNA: TGTGCCAGCAGTCCATCTCAGGGGGCGCGGGCTGGCTACACCTTC. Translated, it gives CASSPSQGARAGYTF.

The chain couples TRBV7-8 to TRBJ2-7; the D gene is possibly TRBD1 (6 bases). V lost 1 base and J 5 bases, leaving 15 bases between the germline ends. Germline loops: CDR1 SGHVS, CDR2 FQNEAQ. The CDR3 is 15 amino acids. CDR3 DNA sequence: TGTGCCAGCAGCTTAGGGGGGCTGGGTGTCGACGAGCAGTACTTC. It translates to CASSLGGLGVDEQYF.

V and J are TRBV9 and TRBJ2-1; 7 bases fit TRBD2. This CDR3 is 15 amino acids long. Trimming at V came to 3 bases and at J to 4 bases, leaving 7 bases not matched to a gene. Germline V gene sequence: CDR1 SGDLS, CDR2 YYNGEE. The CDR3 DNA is TGTGCCAGCAGCGCAACTAGCGACCCGTACAATGAGCAGTTCTTC. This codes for CASSATSDPYNEQFF.

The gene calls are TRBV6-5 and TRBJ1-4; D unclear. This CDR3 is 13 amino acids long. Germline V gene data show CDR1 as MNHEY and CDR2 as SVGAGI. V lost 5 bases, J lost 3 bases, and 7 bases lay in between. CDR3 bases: TGTGCCAGCAGTGCCACGGCTAATGAAAAACTGTTTTTT. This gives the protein CASSATANEKLFF.